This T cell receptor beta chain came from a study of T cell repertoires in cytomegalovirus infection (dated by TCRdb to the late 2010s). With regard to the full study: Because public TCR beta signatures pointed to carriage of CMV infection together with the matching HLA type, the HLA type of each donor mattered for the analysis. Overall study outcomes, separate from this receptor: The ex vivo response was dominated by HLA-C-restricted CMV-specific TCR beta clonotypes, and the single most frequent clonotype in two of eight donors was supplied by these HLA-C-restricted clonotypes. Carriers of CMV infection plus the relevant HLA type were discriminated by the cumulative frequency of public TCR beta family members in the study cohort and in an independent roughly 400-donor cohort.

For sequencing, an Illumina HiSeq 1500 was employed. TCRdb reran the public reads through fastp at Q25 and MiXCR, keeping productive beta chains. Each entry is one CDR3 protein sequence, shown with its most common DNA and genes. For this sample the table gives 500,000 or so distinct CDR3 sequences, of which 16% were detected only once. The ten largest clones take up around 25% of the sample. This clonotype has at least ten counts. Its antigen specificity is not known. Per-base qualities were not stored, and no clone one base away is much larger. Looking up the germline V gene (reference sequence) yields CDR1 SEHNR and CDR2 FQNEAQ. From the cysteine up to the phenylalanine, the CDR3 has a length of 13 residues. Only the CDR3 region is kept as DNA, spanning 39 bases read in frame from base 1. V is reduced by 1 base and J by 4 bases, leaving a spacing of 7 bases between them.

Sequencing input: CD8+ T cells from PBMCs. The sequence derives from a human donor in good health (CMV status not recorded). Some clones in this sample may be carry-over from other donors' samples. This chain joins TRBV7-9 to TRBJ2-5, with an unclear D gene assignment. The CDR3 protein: CASSLDPRETQYF. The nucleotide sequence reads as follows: TGTGCCAGCAGCTTAGACCCTAGAGAGACCCAGTACTTC.